This T cell receptor beta chain is drawn from a study of blood T cells in healthy people across ages. Through a sample-barcoded 5' primer and a J-beta primer mix, a second PCR was run for 7 to 11 cycles. TCRdb re-called the 5' RACE reads with MiXCR, one entry per CDR3 protein. The sample yields about 580,000 distinct CDR3 sequences, 47% seen once. The CDR3 consists of 15 residues. Per the germline V gene, CDR1 is MNHEY and CDR2 is SVGEGT. Trimming took 6 bases from V and 4 from J, leaving 16 bases between them. This sequence originates from an elderly man in good health. Specimen: blood. This chain uses TRBV6-2 or TRBV6-3 with TRBJ2-1; D is possibly TRBD2 (7 bases). In DNA form, the CDR3 reads TGTGCCAGCAGCGACTTCGGGGGGCCGTACAATGAGCAGTTCTTC. Translation: CASSDFGGPYNEQFF.